Listed here are 27 T cell receptor beta chains from one sample, sequenced in a study of T-cell memory formation after mild COVID-19. MiXCR was run by TCRdb on the 5' RACE reads, yielding one entry per CDR3 protein. The sample records approximately 180,000 distinct CDR3 sequences, roughly 16% being singletons. Sequenced sample: PBMCs or a T cell subset sorted from them (not recorded which). Receptors originate from an adult woman who had mild COVID-19 (a few samples of this study predate the infection). Cell type and time point are not known.

The CDR3 reads CASSQEPGLAGGNEQFF. CDR3 nucleotide sequence: TGTGCCAGCAGCCAAGAGCCGGGACTAGCGGGGGGCAATGAGCAGTTCTTC. The V call is TRBV3-1, the J call TRBJ2-1, with 15 nucleotides matching TRBD2. The CDR3 consists of 17 residues. CDR1 is LGHDT and CDR2 is YNNKEL in the germline V gene (reference sequence). V gave up 0 bases and J gave up 6 bases; unmatched junction bases: 3.

This clonotype was found a few times. This rearrangement joins TRBV7-9 to TRBJ2-7, with 9 bases that match TRBD2. The germline V gene has CDR1 SEHNR and CDR2 FQNEAQ (reference sequence). V was clipped by 5 bases and J by 0 bases; unmatched bases: 11. This CDR3 contains 17 residues. In nucleotides, the CDR3 is TGTGCCAGCAGCCAGAGTCCCCTAGCGGGGAGCTCCTACGAGCAGTACTTC. It codes for CASSQSPLAGSSYEQYF.

The V and J genes are TRBV30 and TRBJ2-7, with 8 bases identical to TRBD1. This CDR3 contains 15 residues. The J segment lost 6 bases and the V segment lost 3 bases, leaving 13 bases of the junction unmatched. From germline, CDR1 is GTSNPN and CDR2 SVGIG (reference sequence). The CDR3 bases are TGTGCCTGGAGCCCCAGGGGCAGGGGGCTGGCCGAGCAGTACTTC. Protein product: CAWSPRGRGLAEQYF.

The chain has TRBV11-2 and TRBJ2-5, with 10 bases matching TRBD2. Germline loops: CDR1 SGHAT, CDR2 FQNNGV. The V and J ends lost 3 bases and 5 bases, in that order; junction bases with no gene match: 6. The CDR3 has 15 residues. CDR3 DNA: TGTGCCAGCAGCTTCCTAGCGGGAGCCCGGGAGACCCAGTACTTC. Its protein product is CASSFLAGARETQYF.

This clonotype was counted only a few times. The V call is TRBV21-1, the J call TRBJ2-7; TRBD1 was called by the table and not checked on the DNA. TRBV21-1 represents a pseudogene. The CDR3 contains 16 residues. In DNA form, the CDR3 reads TGTGCCAGCAGCAACCCCGTCGACAGGGGGCGATACGAGCAGTACTTC. Protein: CASSNPVDRGRYEQYF.

The chain uses TRBV20-1 and TRBJ2-7, with D possibly being TRBD2 (6 bases). In germline, CDR1 is DFQATT, CDR2 SNEGSKA (reference sequence). Trimming took off 6 bases at V and 2 bases at J, with 32 bases between the two ends. The CDR3 runs to 19 residues. The CDR3 loop is CSAVVGGGPGNTGPYEQYF. Here the CDR3 DNA reads TGCAGTGCCGTGGTGGGGGGAGGCCCTGGGAATACGGGTCCCTACGAGCAGTACTTC.

The sample holds many counts of this clonotype. This chain joins TRBV12-3 or TRBV12-4 and TRBJ2-7; TRBD1 is a possible D gene (5 bases). V was cut by 6 bases and J by 0 bases, with 6 bases left in between. The CDR3 loop spans 12 amino acids. CDR3 coding DNA: TGTGCCAGCAGCGACAGCTCCTACGAGCAGTACTTC. Its protein is CASSDSSYEQYF.

This chain links TRBV5-1 with TRBJ1-1, with TRBD1 matching over 9 bases. J gave up 10 bases and V 4 bases, and 8 bases lay outside the gene matches. The CDR3 loop spans 13 amino acids. Germline CDR1 SGHRS, CDR2 YFSETQ. As DNA, the CDR3 is TGCGCCAGCAGCCTACCGGGACAGGGACGAGCTTTCTTT. It encodes CASSLPGQGRAFF.

This clonotype was recorded a few times. The chain employs TRBV3-1 and TRBJ1-3; D unresolved. Per the germline V gene, CDR1 is LGHDT and CDR2 is YNNKEL (reference sequence). The CDR3 is 14 amino acids. Trimming took off 1 base at V and 0 bases at J, with 4 bases between the two ends. CDR3 DNA sequence: TGTGCCAGCAGCCAAGTCGGCTCTGGAAACACCATATATTTT. Translated: CASSQVGSGNTIYF.

This sequence joins TRBV19 and TRBJ1-1; D possibly corresponds to TRBD1 (5 bases). The V gene lost 5 bases and the J gene lost 4 bases, with 17 bases spanning the gap. Germline CDR1 reads LNHDA; CDR2 reads SQIVND (reference sequence). CDR3 length equals 15 residues. Here the CDR3 DNA reads TGTGCCAGTAGTTATTACTGGCGGGGCATCACTGAAGCTTTCTTT. This sequence encodes CASSYYWRGITEAFF.

The V gene is TRBV9, the J gene TRBJ2-3; D remains ambiguous. The V gene lost 0 bases and the J gene lost 0 bases, with 8 bases spanning the gap. Germline CDR1 SGDLS, CDR2 YYNGEE. The length of the CDR3 is 15 residues. This CDR3 is CASSVAPSSTDTQYF. CDR3 DNA sequence: TGTGCCAGCAGCGTAGCCCCTTCTAGCACAGATACGCAGTATTTT.

The sample holds a few counts of this clonotype. No conserved phenylalanine or tryptophan is present at the end of the CDR3, so a read error is the likely explanation. The DNA is omitted, as the CDR3 cannot be located on it reliably, and the CDR3 follows TCRdb's listing. This rearrangement joins TRBV2 to TRBJ2-3; TRBD2 was called by the table and not checked on the DNA. The CDR3 spans 11 residues, counting both ends. Germline CDR1 is SNHLY and CDR2 is FYNNEI. The CDR3 loop reads CASSEAEDPSY.

In this sample, this clonotype turned up a few times. The chain couples TRBV7-6 to TRBJ2-5; D gene uncertain. This CDR3 region has 13 residues. Germline CDR1 reads SGHVS; CDR2 reads FNYEAQ. Trimming removed 0 bases from V and 5 bases from J, with 7 bases in between. CDR3: CASSLARVETQYF. In nucleotides, the CDR3 is TGTGCCAGCAGCTTAGCTAGGGTGGAGACCCAGTACTTC.

The gene calls are TRBV11-2 and TRBJ1-6; tentatively, D is TRBD1 (5 bases). Germline-derived CDR1 and CDR2 are SGHAT and FQNNGV. The CDR3 spans 15 residues. The ends were cut back, 5 bases at V and 9 bases at J, with 17 bases in the middle. This chain's CDR3 is CASSRRTVGGSPLHF. Written as DNA, the CDR3 is TGTGCCAGCAGCCGCCGTACAGTCGGGGGTTCACCCCTCCACTTT.

V usage is TRBV5-1 and J usage is TRBJ2-7; 7 bases agree with TRBD1. The CDR3 runs to 13 residues. V shed 4 bases and J 3 bases; nucleotides not matched to a gene: 4. CDR1 and CDR2 from the germline V gene are SGHRS and YFSETQ. CDR3: CASSLQGIYEQYF. CDR3 bases: TGCGCCAGCAGCCTACAGGGGATCTACGAGCAGTACTTC.

V and J are TRBV11-2 and TRBJ1-6, with 9 bases aligning to TRBD1. Looked up from germline, CDR1 is SGHAT and CDR2 is FQNNGV. This CDR3 region has 17 residues. The trim removed 7 bases at V and 0 bases at J, leaving 7 bases unmatched. The CDR3 reads CASKRTGAGSYNSPLHF. The CDR3, as DNA: TGTGCCAGCAAACGGACAGGGGCAGGCTCCTATAATTCACCCCTCCACTTT.

This clonotype was found a few times. The chain uses TRBV12-3 or TRBV12-4 and TRBJ2-7; D is perhaps TRBD2 (7 bases). V lost 2 bases and J 7 bases, leaving 15 bases between the germline ends. This CDR3 is built from 14 residues. The CDR3 DNA is TGTGCCAGCAGTTTAAGTGGGAGGGGGGAAGAGCAGTACTTC. Translating it yields CASSLSGRGEEQYF.

This clonotype was counted ten times or more. The rearrangement links TRBV6-2 or TRBV6-3 to TRBJ2-2, with D perhaps being TRBD1 or TRBD2 (6 bases each). Germline CDR1 reads MNHEY; CDR2 reads SVGEGT. The CDR3 is made up of 15 amino acids. V was shortened by 2 bases and J by 4 bases, with 11 bases between the two germline ends. CDR3 region: CASSYTGALTGELFF. As DNA, the CDR3 is TGTGCCAGCAGTTACACGGGGGCCCTCACCGGGGAGCTGTTTTTT.

The gene calls are TRBV7-9 and TRBJ2-7; D is ambiguous. V was pared by 5 bases and J by 3 bases, with 11 bases between. The CDR3 is 13 amino acids. Germline-derived CDR1 and CDR2 are SEHNR and FQNEAQ (reference sequence). This CDR3 is CASSPGQFYEQYF. The CDR3 DNA reads as TGTGCCAGCAGCCCAGGTCAGTTCTACGAGCAGTACTTC. The variable domain in full, with the rest retrieved from reference TRBV7-9 and TRBJ2-7, is DTGVSQNPRHKITKRGQNVTFRCDPISEHNRLYWYRQTLGQGPEFLTYFQNEAQLEKSRLLSDRFSAERPKGSFSTLEIQRTEQGDSAMYLCASSPGQFYEQYFGPGTRLTVT.

This clonotype was seen more than once but under ten times. This rearrangement joins TRBV7-9 to TRBJ2-5; D not certain. Between the trimmed V and J ends, which lost 2 bases and 9 bases, there was a span of 16 bases. The CDR3 sequence is 14 residues long. The germline V gene encodes CDR1 SEHNR and CDR2 FQNEAQ (reference sequence). The CDR3 DNA reads TGTGCCAGCAGCTTAAACCAGGAGAGAAAGGCCCAGTACTTC. Protein product: CASSLNQERKAQYF.

This clonotype has more than one count but fewer than ten. This chain connects TRBV5-1 to TRBJ2-7, with a tentative D call TRBD2 (7 bases). Germline CDR1 and CDR2: SGHRS and YFSETQ. V dropped 4 bases and J dropped 5 bases, with 22 bases sitting between them. The CDR3 totals 16 residues. The CDR3 protein is CASSDPLRGARHEQYF. CDR3 sequence (DNA): TGCGCCAGCAGCGATCCCTTACGGGGGGCGCGCCACGAGCAGTACTTC.

The chain combines TRBV7-2 with TRBJ2-3; D might be TRBD2 (6 bases). This CDR3 has 15 amino acids. Trimming took 7 bases from V and 2 from J, leaving 16 bases between them. Germline V lookup: CDR1 SGHTA, CDR2 FQGNSA. For the CDR3, the DNA is TGTGCCAGCACCCTGGGACTTACTTTCACAGATACGCAGTATTTT. Amino acids: CASTLGLTFTDTQYF. Full variable domain (outside the CDR3, taken from reference TRBV7-2 and TRBJ2-3): GAGVSQSPSNKVTEKGKDVELRCDPISGHTALYWYRQSLGQGLEFLIYFQGNSAPDKSGLPSDRFSAERTGGSVSTLTIQRTQQEDSAVYLCASTLGLTFTDTQYFGPGTRLTVL.

This chain uses TRBV15 with TRBJ1-3; D ambiguous. The CDR3 length is 18 residues. Trimming took 0 bases from V and 2 from J, leaving 17 bases between them. Per the germline V gene, CDR1 is LNHNV and CDR2 is YYDKDF (reference sequence). The chain's CDR3 is CATSRDTSVRRPGNTIYF. CDR3 bases: TGTGCCACCAGCAGAGATACTTCAGTACGAAGGCCTGGAAACACCATATATTTT.

The chain uses TRBV5-6 and TRBJ1-3; D is ambiguous. Germline CDR1 reads SGHDT; CDR2 reads YYEEEE. The CDR3 spans 15 residues. The V and J ends lost 0 bases and 0 bases respectively, with 7 bases between them. The CDR3 DNA reads TGTGCCAGCAGCTTGGGCGGGTTCTCTGGAAACACCATATATTTT. This codes for CASSLGGFSGNTIYF.

The V and J genes are TRBV20-1 and TRBJ1-1; maybe TRBD1 (5 bases). The CDR3 has 13 amino acids. V was shortened by 5 bases and J by 3 bases, with 13 bases between the two germline ends. The germline CDR1 and CDR2 sequences are DFQATT and SNEGSKA (reference sequence). CDR3 amino acids: CSASREVDTEAFF. The CDR3 DNA is TGCAGTGCTTCCAGGGAGGTTGACACTGAAGCTTTCTTT.

This clonotype was counted a few times. The chain recombines TRBV24-1 with TRBJ1-5, with 7 bases lining up with TRBD1. J gave up 0 bases and V 12 bases, and 10 bases lay outside the gene matches. This CDR3 is built from 15 residues. CDR1 KGHDR and CDR2 SFDVKD come from the germline V gene. CDR3 nucleotides: TGTGCCGTAGGGGGCTGGGGCATTAGCAATCAGCCCCAGCATTTT. Translating it yields CAVGGWGISNQPQHF.

The sample holds a few counts of this clonotype. The chain recombines TRBV7-9 with TRBJ1-6; D call uncertain. This CDR3 is built from 12 residues. Trimming left V 2 bases short and J 6 bases short, with 2 bases between. From germline, CDR1 is SEHNR and CDR2 FQNEAQ (reference sequence). The CDR3 bases are TGTGCCAGCAGCTTACCTAATTCACCCCTCCACTTT. It is translated as CASSLPNSPLHF.